This T cell receptor (beta chain) emerged from a study of T-cell memory formation after mild COVID-19. Study-wide points: Contracting clones from day 15 to 85 had balanced CD4/CD8; later expanders favoured CD4+.

V was cut by 7 bases and J by 4 bases, with 14 bases left in between. CDR3 length: 13 amino acids. The germline V gene encodes CDR1 SQVTM and CDR2 ANQGSEA. On this clonotype itself: Its specificity is not known.

TCRdb re-analysed the 5' RACE reads in MiXCR, keeping a single row per CDR3 protein. The table records around 200,000 distinct CDR3 sequences, approximately 30% of them present only once. The source is an adult woman who had mild COVID-19 (a few samples of this study predate the infection). Cell type and time point are not known. The chain combines TRBV29-1 with TRBJ2-1, with no clear D. Sequencing was carried out using PBMCs or a T cell subset sorted from them (not recorded which). The CDR3 is CSAYEAAYNEQFF. In DNA, the CDR3 is TGCAGCGCATACGAGGCAGCTTACAATGAGCAGTTCTTC.